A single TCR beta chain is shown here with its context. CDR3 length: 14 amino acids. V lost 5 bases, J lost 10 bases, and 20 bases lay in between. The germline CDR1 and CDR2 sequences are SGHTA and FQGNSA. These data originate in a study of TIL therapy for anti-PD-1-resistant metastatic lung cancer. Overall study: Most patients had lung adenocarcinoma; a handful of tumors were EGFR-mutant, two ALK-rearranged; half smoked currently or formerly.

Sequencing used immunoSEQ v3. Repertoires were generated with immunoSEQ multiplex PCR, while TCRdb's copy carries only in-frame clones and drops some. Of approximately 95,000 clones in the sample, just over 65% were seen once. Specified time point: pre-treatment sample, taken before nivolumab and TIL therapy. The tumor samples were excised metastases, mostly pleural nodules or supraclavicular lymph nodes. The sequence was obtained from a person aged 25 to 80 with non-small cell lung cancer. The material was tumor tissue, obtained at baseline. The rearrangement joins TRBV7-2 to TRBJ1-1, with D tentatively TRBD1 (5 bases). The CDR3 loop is CASSPWEQVEGAFF. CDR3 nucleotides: TGTGCCAGCAGCCCGTGGGAACAGGTCGAGGGAGCTTTCTTT.